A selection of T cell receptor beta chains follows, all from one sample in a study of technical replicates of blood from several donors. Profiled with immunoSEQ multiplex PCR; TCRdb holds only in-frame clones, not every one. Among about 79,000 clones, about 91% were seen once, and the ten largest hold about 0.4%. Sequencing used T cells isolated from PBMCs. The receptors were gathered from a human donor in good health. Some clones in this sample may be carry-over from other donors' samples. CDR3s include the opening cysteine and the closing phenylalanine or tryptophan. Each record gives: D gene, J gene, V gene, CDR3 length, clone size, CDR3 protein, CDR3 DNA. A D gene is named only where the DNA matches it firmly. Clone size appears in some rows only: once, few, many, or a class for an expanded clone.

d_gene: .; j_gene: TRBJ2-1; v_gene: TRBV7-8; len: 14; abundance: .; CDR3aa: CASSKVGQHNEQFF; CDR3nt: TGTGCCAGCAGCAAAGTAGGACAACACAATGAGCAGTTCTTC
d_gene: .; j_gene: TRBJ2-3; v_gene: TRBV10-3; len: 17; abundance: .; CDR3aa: CAISDRRAGSDADTQYF; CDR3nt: TGTGCCATCAGTGATAGGAGGGCGGGGAGCGATGCAGATACGCAGTATTTT
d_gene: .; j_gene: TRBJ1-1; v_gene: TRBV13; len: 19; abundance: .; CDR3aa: CASSPLPPSIYTRDTEAFF; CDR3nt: TGTGCCAGCAGCCCTCTTCCCCCCAGTATCTACACTCGGGACACTGAAGCTTTCTTT
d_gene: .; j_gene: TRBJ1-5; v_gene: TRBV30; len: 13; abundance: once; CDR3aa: CACSVLVHQPQHF; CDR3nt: TGTGCCTGTAGTGTACTCGTCCATCAGCCCCAGCATTTT
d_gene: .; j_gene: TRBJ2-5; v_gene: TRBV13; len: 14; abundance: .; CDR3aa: CASSATGYQETQYF; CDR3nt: TGTGCCAGCAGCGCTACAGGGTACCAAGAGACCCAGTACTTC
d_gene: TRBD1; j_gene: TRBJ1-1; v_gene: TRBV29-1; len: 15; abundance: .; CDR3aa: CSVTGGARRNTEAFF; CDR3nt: TGCAGCGTCACAGGGGGCGCGAGAAGGAACACTGAAGCTTTCTTT
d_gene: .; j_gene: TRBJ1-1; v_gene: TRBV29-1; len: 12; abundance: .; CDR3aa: CSVEGGETEAFF; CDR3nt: TGCAGCGTTGAAGGGGGAGAAACTGAAGCTTTCTTT
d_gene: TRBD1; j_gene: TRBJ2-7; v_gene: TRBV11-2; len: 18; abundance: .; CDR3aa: CASSLYGTGGHVSYEQYF; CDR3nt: TGTGCCAGCAGCTTATACGGGACAGGGGGCCATGTCTCCTACGAGCAGTACTTC
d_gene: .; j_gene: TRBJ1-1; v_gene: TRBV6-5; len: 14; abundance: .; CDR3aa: CASRTQGGDTEAFF; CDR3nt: TGTGCCAGCAGAACGCAAGGGGGGGACACTGAAGCTTTCTTT
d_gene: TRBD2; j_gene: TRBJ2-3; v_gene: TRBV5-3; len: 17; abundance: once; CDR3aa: CARSLGLAGGPTDTQYF; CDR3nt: TGTGCCAGAAGCTTGGGACTAGCGGGAGGGCCAACAGATACGCAGTATTTT
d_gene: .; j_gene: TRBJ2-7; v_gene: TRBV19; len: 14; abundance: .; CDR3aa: CASSIGDLNYEQYF; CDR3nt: TGTGCCAGTAGTATAGGGGACTTAAACTACGAGCAGTACTTC
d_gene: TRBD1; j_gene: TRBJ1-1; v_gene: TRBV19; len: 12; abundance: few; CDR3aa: CASSSGGPEAFF; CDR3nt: TGTGCCAGTAGCTCAGGGGGACCTGAAGCTTTCTTT
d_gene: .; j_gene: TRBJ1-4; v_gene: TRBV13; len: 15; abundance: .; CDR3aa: CASSPGSPPNEKLFF; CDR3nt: TGTGCCAGCAGCCCCGGTAGCCCACCTAATGAAAAACTGTTTTTT
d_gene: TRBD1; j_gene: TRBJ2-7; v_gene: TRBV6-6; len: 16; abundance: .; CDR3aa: CASSAKTGTGRYEQYF; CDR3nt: TGTGCCAGCAGTGCAAAAACCGGGACAGGGAGGTACGAGCAGTACTTC
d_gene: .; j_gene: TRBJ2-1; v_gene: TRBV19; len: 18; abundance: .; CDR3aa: CASSSRVLSGSSYNEQFF; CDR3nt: TGTGCCAGTAGTAGCCGTGTCCTTAGCGGTAGCTCCTACAATGAGCAGTTCTTC
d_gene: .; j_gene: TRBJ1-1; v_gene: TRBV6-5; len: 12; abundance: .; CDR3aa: CASSGSAHPAFF; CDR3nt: TGTGCCAGCAGCGGGTCTGCCCACCCAGCTTTCTTT
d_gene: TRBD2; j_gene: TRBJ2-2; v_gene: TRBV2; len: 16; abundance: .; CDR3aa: CASRHSSGRSTGELFF; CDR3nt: TGTGCCAGCAGACACTCTAGCGGGAGGAGCACCGGGGAGCTGTTTTTT
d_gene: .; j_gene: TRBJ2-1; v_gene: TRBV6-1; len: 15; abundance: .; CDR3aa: CASRMGGLPYNEQFF; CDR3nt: TGTGCCAGCAGGATGGGTGGGCTCCCCTACAATGAGCAGTTCTTC
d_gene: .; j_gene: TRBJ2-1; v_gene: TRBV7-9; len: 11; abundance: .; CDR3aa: CASSRRDEQFF; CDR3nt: TGTGCCAGTTCACGGAGGGATGAGCAGTTCTTC
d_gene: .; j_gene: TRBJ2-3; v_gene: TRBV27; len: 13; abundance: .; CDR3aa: CASKTGLTDTQYF; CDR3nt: TGTGCCAGCAAAACGGGACTCACAGATACGCAGTATTTT
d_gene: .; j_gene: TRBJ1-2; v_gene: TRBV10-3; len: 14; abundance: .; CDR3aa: CAISETGRGEGYTF; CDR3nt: TGTGCCATCAGTGAAACAGGGAGGGGTGAAGGCTACACCTTC
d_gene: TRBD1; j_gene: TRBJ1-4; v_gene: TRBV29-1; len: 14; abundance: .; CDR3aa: CSVQRTGVNEKLFF; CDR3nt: TGCAGCGTTCAAAGGACAGGGGTTAATGAAAAACTGTTTTTT
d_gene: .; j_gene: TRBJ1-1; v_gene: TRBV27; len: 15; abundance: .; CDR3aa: CASSLSIGAGTEAFF; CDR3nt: TGTGCCAGCAGTTTATCGATAGGGGCCGGCACTGAAGCTTTCTTT
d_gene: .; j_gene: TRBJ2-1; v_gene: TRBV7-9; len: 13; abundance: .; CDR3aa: CASSYRQLNEQFF; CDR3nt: TGTGCCAGCAGCTACCGACAGCTCAATGAGCAGTTCTTC
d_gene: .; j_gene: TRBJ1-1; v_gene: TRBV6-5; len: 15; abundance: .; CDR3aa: CASSSETTGNTEAFF; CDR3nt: TGTGCCAGCAGTTCCGAGACGACAGGAAACACTGAAGCTTTCTTT
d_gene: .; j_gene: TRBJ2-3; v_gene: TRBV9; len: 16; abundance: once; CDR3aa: CASSKGDRGSTDTQYF; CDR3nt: TGTGCCAGCAGCAAAGGGGATCGGGGGAGCACAGATACGCAGTATTTT
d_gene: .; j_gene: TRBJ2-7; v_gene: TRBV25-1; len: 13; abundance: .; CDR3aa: CASSFAGWSEQYF; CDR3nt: TGTGCCAGCAGTTTTGCGGGATGGAGCGAGCAGTACTTC
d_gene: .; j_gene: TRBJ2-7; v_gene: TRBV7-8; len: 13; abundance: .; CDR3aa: CASSYRSYYEQYF; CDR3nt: TGTGCCAGCAGCTACAGGTCCTACTACGAGCAGTACTTC
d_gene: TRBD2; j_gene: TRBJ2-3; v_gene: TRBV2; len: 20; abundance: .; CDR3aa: CASSEWLASGSVISTDTQYF; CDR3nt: TGTGCCAGCAGTGAATGGTTAGCTAGCGGGAGCGTAATCAGCACAGATACGCAGTATTTT
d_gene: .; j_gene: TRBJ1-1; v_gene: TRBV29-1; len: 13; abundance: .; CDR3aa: CSVREQGSTEAFF; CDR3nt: TGCAGCGTTAGGGAACAGGGTTCCACTGAAGCTTTCTTT
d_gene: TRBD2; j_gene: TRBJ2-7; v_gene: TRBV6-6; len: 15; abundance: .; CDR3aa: CASSRGLAASYEQYF; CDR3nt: TGTGCCAGCAGCCGGGGACTAGCGGCCTCCTACGAGCAGTACTTC
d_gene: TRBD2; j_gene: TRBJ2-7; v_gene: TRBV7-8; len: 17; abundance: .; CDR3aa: CASSLRPRTSQGYEQYF; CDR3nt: TGTGCCAGCAGCTTAAGGCCGAGGACTAGTCAGGGTTACGAGCAGTACTTC
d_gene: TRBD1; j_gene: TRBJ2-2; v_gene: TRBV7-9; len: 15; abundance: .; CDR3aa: CASSDEGAFTGELFF; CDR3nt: TGTGCCAGCAGCGACGAGGGGGCTTTCACCGGGGAGCTGTTTTTT
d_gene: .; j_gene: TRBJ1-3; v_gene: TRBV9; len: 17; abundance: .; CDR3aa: CASSVGMPISSGNTIYF; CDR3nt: TGTGCCAGCAGCGTAGGAATGCCTATTAGCTCTGGAAACACCATATATTTT
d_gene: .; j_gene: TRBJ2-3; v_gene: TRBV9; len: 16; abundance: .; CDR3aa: CASSVGRSQSTDTQYF; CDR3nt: TGTGCCAGCAGCGTAGGAAGGAGCCAAAGCACAGATACGCAGTATTTT
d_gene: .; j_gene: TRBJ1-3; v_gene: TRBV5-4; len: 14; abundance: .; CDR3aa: CASSLPGSGNTIYF; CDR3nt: TGTGCCAGCAGCCTGCCGGGGTCTGGAAACACCATATATTTT
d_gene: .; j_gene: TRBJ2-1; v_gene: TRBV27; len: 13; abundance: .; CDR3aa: CASSLFAAHEQFF; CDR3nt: TGTGCCAGCAGTTTATTTGCGGCCCATGAGCAGTTCTTC
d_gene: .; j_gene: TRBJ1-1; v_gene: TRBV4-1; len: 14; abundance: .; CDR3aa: CASSQQGIGTEAFF; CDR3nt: TGCGCCAGCAGCCAACAGGGAATAGGGACTGAAGCTTTCTTT
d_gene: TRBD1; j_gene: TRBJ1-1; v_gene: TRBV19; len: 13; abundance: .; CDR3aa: CASSGDRGLYAFF; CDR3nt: TGTGCCAGTAGTGGGGACAGGGGGCTATATGCTTTCTTT
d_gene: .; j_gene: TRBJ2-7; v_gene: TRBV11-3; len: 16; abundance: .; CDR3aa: CASSLEASGKLYEQYF; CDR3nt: TGTGCCAGCAGCTTAGAAGCTTCGGGGAAACTTTACGAGCAGTACTTC
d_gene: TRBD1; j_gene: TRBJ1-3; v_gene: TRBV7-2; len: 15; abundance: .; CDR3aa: CASSIGQGSGNTIYF; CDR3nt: TGTGCCAGCAGCATAGGACAGGGCAGTGGAAACACCATATATTTT
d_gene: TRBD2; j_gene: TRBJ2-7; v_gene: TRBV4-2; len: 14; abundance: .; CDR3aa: CASSQSGRAFEQYF; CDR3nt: TGTGCCAGCAGCCAAAGCGGGAGGGCCTTCGAGCAGTACTTC
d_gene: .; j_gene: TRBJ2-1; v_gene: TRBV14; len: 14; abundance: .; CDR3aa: CASSQEKIRNEQFF; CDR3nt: TGTGCCAGCAGCCAAGAAAAAATCAGGAATGAGCAGTTCTTC
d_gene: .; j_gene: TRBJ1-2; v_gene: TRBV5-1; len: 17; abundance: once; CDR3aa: CASSSNRMQDPNYGYTF; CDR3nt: TGCGCCAGCAGCTCTAACAGGATGCAAGACCCTAACTATGGCTACACCTTC
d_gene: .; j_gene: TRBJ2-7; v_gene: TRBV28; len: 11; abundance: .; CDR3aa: CASSDNYEQYF; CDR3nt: TGTGCCAGCTCGGACAACTACGAGCAGTACTTC
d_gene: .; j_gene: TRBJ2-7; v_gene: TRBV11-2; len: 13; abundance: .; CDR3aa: CASRPDGTYEQYF; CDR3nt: TGTGCCAGCAGGCCGGACGGGACCTACGAGCAGTACTTC
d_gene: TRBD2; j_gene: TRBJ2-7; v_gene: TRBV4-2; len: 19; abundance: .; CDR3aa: CASSPLRTSDRETPYEQYF; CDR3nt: TGTGCCAGCAGCCCCCTGCGGACTAGCGATAGAGAAACCCCCTACGAGCAGTACTTC
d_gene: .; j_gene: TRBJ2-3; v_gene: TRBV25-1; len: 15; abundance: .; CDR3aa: CASSEGWAAGDTQYF; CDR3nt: TGTGCCAGCAGTGAAGGGTGGGCCGCGGGAGATACGCAGTATTTT
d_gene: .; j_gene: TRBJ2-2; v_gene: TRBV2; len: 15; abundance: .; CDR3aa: CASSGAATFTGELFF; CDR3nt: TGTGCCAGCAGTGGGGCCGCAACCTTCACCGGGGAGCTGTTTTTT
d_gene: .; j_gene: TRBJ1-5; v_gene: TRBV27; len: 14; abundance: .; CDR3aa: CASSPFSGYQPQHF; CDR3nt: TGTGCCAGCAGTCCTTTCTCGGGGTATCAGCCCCAGCATTTT
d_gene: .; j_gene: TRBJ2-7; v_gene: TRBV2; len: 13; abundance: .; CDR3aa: CASSVMSSYEQYF; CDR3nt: TGTGCCAGCAGTGTGATGAGCTCCTACGAGCAGTACTTC
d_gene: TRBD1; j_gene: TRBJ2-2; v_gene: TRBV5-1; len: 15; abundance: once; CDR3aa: CASSLRGQDTGELFF; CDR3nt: TGCGCCAGCAGCTTAAGGGGGCAGGACACCGGGGAGCTGTTTTTT
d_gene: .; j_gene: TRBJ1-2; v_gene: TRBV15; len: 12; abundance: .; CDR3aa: CATSVGGGLSTF; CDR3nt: TGTGCCACCAGCGTCGGGGGAGGCCTCTCCACCTTC
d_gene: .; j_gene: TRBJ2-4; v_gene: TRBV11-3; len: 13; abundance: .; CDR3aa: CASRGTSKNIQYF; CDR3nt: TGTGCCAGCCGGGGGACTTCGAAAAACATTCAGTACTTC
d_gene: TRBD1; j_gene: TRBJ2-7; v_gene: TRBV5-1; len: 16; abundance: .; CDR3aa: CASSLVWTGGVGEQYF; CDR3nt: TGCGCCAGCAGCTTGGTGTGGACAGGGGGTGTCGGCGAGCAGTACTTC